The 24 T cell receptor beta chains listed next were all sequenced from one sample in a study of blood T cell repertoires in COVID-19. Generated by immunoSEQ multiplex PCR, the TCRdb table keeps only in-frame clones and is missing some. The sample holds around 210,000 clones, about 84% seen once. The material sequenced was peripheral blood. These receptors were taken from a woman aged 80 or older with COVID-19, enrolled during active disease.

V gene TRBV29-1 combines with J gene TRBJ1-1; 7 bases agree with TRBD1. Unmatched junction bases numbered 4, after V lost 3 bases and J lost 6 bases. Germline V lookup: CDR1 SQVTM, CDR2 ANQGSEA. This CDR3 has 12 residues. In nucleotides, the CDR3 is TGCAGCGTTGATGGCAGGGGGGCTGAAGCTTTCTTT. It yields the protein CSVDGRGAEAFF.

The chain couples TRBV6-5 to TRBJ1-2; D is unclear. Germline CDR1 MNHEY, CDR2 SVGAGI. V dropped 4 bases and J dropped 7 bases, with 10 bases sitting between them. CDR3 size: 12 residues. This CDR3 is CASSSLGSGYTF. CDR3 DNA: TGTGCCAGCAGTTCGTTAGGGAGTGGCTACACCTTC.

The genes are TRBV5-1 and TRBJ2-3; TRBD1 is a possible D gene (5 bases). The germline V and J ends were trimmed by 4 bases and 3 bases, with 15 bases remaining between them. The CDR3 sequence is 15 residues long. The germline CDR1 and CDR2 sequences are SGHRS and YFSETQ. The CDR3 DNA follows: TGCGCCAGCAGCCCGGGCCAGGGTAGGACAGATACGCAGTATTTT. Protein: CASSPGQGRTDTQYF.

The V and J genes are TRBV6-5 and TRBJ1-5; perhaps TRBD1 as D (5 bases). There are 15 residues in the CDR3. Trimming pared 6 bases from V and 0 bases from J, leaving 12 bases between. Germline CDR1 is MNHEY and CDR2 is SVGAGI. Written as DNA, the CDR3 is TGTGCCAGCAGGACAGCCGCTAATAGCAATCAGCCCCAGCATTTT. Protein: CASRTAANSNQPQHF.

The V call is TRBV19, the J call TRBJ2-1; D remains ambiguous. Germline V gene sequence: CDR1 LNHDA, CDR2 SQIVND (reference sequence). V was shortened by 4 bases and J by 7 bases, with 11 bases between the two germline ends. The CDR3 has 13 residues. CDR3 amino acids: CASSTTRRNEQFF. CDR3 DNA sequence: TGTGCCAGTAGTACTACCCGTCGGAATGAGCAGTTCTTC.

CDR3: CASSSFGQYSGNTIYF. The CDR3 nucleotides are TGTGCCAGCAGCTCTTTTGGACAGTACTCTGGAAACACCATATATTTT. The V call is TRBV7-8, the J call TRBJ1-3, with D possibly being TRBD1 (6 bases). Trimming cost V 4 bases and J 0 bases, with 13 bases left between them. CDR3 length: 16 amino acids. Germline CDR1 reads SGHVS; CDR2 reads FQNEAQ.

The CDR3 is CASSLGKKGNRDTPYNEQFF. The CDR3 DNA reads TGTGCCAGCAGCTTAGGAAAAAAAGGGAACAGGGATACCCCCTACAATGAGCAGTTCTTC. The gene calls are TRBV11-3 and TRBJ2-1; weak D call: TRBD1 (6 bases). Trimming removed 1 base at V and 2 bases at J, with 24 bases between. Germline lookup yields CDR1 SGHNT and CDR2 YENEEA. The CDR3 contains 20 residues.

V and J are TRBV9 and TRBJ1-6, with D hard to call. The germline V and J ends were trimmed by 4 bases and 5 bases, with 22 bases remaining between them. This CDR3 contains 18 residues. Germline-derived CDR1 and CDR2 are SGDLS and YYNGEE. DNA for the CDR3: TGTGCCAGCAGCCCACTTGACGCGCGGAGCGGTGATAATTCACCCCTCCACTTT. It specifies CASSPLDARSGDNSPLHF. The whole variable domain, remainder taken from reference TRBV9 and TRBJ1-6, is DSGVTQTPKHLITATGQRVTLRCSPRSGDLSVYWYQQSLDQGLQFLIQYYNGEERAKGNILERFSAQQFPDLHSELNLSSLELGDSALYFCASSPLDARSGDNSPLHFGNGTRLTVT.

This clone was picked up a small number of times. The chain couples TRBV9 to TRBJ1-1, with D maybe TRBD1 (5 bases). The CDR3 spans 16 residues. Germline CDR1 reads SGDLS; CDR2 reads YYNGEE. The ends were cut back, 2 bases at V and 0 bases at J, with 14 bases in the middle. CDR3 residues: CASSVTGSPMNTEAFF. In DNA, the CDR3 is TGTGCCAGCAGCGTTACAGGCTCCCCCATGAACACTGAAGCTTTCTTT.

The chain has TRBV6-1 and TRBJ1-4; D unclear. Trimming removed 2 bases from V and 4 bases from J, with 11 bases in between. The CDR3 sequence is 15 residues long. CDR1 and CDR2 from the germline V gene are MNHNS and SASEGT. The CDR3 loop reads CASSERGGSNEKLFF. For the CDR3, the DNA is TGTGCCAGCAGTGAAAGAGGCGGGAGTAATGAAAAACTGTTTTTT.

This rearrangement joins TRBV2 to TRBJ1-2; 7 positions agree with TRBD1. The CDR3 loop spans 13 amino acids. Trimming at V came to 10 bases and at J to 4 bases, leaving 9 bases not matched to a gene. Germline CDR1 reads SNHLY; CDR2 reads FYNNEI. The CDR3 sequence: CANRQGGVYGYTF. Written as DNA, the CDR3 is TGTGCCAACCGACAGGGTGGGGTCTATGGCTACACCTTC.

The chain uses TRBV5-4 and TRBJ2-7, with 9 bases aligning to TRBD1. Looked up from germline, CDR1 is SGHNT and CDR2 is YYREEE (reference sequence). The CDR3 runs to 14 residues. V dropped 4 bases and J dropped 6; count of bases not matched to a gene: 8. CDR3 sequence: CASSLPGQGIEQYF. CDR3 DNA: TGTGCCAGCAGCCTACCGGGACAGGGTATCGAGCAGTACTTC.

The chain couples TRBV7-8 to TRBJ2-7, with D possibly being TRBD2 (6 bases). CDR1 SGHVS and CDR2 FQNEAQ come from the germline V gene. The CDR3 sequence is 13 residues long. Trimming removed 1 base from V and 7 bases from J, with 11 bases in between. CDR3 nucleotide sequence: TGTGCCAGCAGCTTAGGCCAACGGGGGGAGCAGTACTTC. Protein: CASSLGQRGEQYF.

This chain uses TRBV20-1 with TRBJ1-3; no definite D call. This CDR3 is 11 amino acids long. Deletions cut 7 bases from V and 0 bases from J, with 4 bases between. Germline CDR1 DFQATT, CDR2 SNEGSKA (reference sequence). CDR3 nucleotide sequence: TGCAGTGTCCACTCTGGAAACACCATATATTTT. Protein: CSVHSGNTIYF.

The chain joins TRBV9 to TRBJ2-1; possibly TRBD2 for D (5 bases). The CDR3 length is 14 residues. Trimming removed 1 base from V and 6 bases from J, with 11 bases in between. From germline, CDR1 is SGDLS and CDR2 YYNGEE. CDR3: CASSVRTPSNEQFF. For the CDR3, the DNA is TGTGCCAGCAGCGTACGGACTCCCTCCAATGAGCAGTTCTTC.

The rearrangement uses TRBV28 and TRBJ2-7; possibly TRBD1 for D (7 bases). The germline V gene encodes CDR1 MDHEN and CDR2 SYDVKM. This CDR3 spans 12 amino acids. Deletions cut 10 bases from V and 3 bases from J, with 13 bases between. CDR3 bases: TGTGCCACTTACAGGGGAGGCTACGAGCAGTACTTC. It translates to CATYRGGYEQYF.

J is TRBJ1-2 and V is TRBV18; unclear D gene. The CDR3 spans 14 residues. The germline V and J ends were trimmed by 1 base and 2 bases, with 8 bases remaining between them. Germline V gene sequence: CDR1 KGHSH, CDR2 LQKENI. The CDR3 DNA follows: TGTGCCAGCTCACCACTGGCAGTAAACTATGGCTACACCTTC. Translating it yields CASSPLAVNYGYTF. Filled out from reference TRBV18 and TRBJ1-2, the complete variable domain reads NAGVMQNPRHLVRRRGQEARLRCSPMKGHSHVYWYRQLPEEGLKFMVYLQKENIIDESGMPKERFSAEFPKEGPSILRIQQVVRGDSAAYFCASSPLAVNYGYTFGSGTRLTVV.

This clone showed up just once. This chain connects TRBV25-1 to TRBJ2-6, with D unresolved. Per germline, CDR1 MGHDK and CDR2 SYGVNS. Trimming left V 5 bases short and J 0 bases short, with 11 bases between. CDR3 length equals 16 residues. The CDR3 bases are TGTGCCAGCAGTTCCCCGGTTAGCTCTGGGGCCAACGTCCTGACTTTC. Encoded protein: CASSSPVSSGANVLTF.

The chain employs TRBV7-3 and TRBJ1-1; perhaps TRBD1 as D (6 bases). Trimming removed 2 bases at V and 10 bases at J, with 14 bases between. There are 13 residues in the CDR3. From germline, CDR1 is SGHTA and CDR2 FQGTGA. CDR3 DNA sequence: TGTGCCAGCAGCTTAGAACAGGGCCTTGGAGCTTTCTTT. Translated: CASSLEQGLGAFF.

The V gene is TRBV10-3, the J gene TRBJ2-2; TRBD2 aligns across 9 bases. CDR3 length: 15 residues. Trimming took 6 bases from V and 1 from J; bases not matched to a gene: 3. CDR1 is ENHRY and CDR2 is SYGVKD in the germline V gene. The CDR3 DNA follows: TGTGCCATCAGGATTAGCGGGAGGAACACCGGGGAGCTGTTTTTT. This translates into CAIRISGRNTGELFF.

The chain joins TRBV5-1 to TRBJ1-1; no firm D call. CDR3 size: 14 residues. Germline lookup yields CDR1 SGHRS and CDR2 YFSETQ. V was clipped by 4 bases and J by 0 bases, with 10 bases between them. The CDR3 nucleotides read TGCGCCAGCAGCGGGCAGTCCATGAACACTGAAGCTTTCTTT. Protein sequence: CASSGQSMNTEAFF.

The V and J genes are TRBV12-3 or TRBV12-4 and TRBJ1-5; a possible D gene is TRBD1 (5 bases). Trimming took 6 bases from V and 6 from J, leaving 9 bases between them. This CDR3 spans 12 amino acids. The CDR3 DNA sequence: TGTGCCAGCAGCGCAGGGATTCAGCCCCAGCATTTT. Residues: CASSAGIQPQHF.

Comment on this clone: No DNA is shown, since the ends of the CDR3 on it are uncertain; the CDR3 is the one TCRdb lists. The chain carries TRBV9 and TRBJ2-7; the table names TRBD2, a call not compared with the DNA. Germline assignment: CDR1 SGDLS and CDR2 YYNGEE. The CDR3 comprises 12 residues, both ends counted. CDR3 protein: CACSVEVGEQFF.

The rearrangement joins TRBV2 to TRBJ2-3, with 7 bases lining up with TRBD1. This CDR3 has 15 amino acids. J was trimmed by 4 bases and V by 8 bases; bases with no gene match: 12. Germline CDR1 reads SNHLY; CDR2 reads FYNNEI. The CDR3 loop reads CASQMGTATSDTQYF. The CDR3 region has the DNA TGTGCCAGCCAGATGGGGACAGCCACGTCAGATACGCAGTATTTT. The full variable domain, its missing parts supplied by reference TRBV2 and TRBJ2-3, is EPEVTQTPSHQVTQMGQEVILRCVPISNHLYFYWYRQILGQKVEFLVSFYNNEISEKSEIFDDQFSVERPDGSNFTLKIRSTKLEDSAMYFCASQMGTATSDTQYFGPGTRLTVL.